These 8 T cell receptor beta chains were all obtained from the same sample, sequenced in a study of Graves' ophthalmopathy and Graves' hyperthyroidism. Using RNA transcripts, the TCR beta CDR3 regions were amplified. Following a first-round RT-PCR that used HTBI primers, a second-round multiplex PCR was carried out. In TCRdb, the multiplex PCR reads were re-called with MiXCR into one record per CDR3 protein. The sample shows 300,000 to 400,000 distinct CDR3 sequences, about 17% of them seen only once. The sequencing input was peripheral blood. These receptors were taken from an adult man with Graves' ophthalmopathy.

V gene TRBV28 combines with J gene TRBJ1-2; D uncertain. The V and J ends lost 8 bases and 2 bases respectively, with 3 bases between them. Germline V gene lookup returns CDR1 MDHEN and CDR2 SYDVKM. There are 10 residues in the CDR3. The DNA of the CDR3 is TGTGCCAGCGGGAACTATGGCTACACCTTC. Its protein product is CASGNYGYTF.

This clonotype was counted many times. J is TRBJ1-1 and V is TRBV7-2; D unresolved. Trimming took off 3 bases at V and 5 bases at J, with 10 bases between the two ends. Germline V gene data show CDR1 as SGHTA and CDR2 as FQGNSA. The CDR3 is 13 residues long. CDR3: CASSFRVGTEAFF. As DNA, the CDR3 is TGTGCCAGCAGCTTTAGGGTGGGGACTGAAGCTTTCTTT.

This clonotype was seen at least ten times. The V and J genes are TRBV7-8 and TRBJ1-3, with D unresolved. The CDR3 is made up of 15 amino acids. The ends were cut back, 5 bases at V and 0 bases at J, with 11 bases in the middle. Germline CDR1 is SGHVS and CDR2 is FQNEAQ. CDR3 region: CASSEQASSGNTIYF. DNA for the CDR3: TGTGCCAGCAGCGAGCAGGCGAGCTCTGGAAACACCATATATTTT.

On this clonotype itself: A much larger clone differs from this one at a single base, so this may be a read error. Here the CDR3 reads CVSSRTGGLSTEAFF. The CDR3 nucleotides are TGCGTCAGCAGCCGGACAGGGGGCCTTAGCACTGAAGCTTTCTTT. The J gene is TRBJ1-1, the V gene TRBV5-1, with 11 positions matching TRBD1. Per germline, CDR1 SGHRS and CDR2 YFSETQ. The CDR3 length is 15 residues. Drawing the rest from reference TRBV5-1 and TRBJ1-1, the complete variable domain is KAGVTQTPRYLIKTRGQQVTLSCSPISGHRSVSWYQQTPGQGLQFLFEYFSETQRNKGNFPGRFSGRQFSNSRSEMNVSTLELGDSALYLCVSSRTGGLSTEAFFGQGTRLTVV.

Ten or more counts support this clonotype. CDR3 bases: TGCGCCAGCAGCACAACGACAGGGGTTGGAAACACCATATATTTT. It encodes CASSTTTGVGNTIYF. This chain links TRBV5-1 with TRBJ1-3, with 8 positions matching TRBD1. This CDR3 is built from 15 residues. V lost 4 bases and J lost 3; bases outside the gene matches: 6. Germline CDR1 and CDR2: SGHRS and YFSETQ.

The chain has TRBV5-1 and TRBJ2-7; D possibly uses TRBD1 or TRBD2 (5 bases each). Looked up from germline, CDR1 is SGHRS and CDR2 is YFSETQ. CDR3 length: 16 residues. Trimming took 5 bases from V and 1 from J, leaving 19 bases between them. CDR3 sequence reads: CASRRVSEGSSYEQYF. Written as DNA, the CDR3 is TGCGCCAGCAGACGGGTTAGCGAGGGGAGTTCCTACGAGCAGTACTTC.

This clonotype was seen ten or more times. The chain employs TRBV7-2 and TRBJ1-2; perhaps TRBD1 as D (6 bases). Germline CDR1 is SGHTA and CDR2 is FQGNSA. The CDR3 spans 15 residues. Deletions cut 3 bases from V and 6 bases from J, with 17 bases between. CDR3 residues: CASSFYGQPTDGYTF. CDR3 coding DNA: TGTGCCAGCAGCTTCTACGGACAGCCTACTGATGGCTACACCTTC.

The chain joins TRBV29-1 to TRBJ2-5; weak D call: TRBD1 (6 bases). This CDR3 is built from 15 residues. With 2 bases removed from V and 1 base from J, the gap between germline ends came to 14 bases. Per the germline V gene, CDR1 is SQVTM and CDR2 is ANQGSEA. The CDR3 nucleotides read TGCAGCGTTGAACGGGCAGGGGCGCTCCAAGAGACCCAGTACTTC. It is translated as CSVERAGALQETQYF.